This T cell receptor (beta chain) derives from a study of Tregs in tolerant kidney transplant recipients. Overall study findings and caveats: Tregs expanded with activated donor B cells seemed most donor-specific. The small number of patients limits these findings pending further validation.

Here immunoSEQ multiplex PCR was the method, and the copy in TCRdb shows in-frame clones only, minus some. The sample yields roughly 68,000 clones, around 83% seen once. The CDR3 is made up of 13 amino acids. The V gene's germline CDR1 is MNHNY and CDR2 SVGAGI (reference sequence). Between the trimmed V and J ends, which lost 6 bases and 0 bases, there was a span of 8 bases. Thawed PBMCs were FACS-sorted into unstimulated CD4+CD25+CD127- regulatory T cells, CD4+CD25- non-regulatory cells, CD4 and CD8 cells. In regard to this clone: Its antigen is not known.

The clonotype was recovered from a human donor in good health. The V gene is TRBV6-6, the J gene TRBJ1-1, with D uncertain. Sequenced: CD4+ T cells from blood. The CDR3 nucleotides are TGTGCCAGCAGCCTCGTTTTGAACACTGAAGCTTTCTTT. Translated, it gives CASSLVLNTEAFF.